This T cell receptor (beta chain) originates from a study of cytomegalovirus exposure and HLA in healthy donors. Overall study: Earlier findings included some 120 million unique TCR beta sequences obtained from 150 million to 200 million T cells. Whole-study findings and limits: With later analysis, a missense DCLRE1C variant became linked to TCR beta V- and J-gene trimming. CMV serostatus alone was available as immune exposure information.

This PCR relied on a set of 60 Vbeta primers and 13 Jbeta primers. Assay used: immunoSEQ multiplex PCR; TCRdb lists only in-frame clones, some missing. This repertoire includes some 83,000 clones. As concerns this clone: Its antigen is undetermined.

The receptor was isolated from a woman in her 30s in good health and CMV-seronegative. The sample taken for sequencing was PBMCs.

The CDR3 bases are TGTGCCAGCAGCTTGAATGGCGGGGGGGCGAGAGAGACCCAGTACTTC. It specifies CASSLNGGGARETQYF. This chain uses TRBV5-6 with TRBJ2-5; 9 nucleotides match TRBD2. The CDR3 is 16 residues long. The trim removed 1 base at V and 4 bases at J, leaving 8 bases unmatched. Germline V lookup: CDR1 SGHDT, CDR2 YYEEEE.